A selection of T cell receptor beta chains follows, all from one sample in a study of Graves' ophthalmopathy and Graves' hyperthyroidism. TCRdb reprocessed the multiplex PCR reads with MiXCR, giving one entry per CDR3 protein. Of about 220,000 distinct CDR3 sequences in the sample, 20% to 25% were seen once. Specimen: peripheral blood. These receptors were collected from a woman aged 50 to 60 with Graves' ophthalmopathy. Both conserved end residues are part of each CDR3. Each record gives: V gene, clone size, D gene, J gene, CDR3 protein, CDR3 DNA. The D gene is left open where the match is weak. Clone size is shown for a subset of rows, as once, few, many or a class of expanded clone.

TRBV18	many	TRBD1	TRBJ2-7	CASSPTGYEQYF	TGTGCCAGCAGCCCGACAGGGTACGAGCAGTACTTC
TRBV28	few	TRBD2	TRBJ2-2	CASSTLQRENTGELFF	TGTGCCAGCAGTACCCTTCAGCGGGAGAACACCGGGGAGCTGTTTTTT
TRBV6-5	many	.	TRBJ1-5	CASSYSNQANQPQHF	TGTGCCAGCAGTTACTCGAACCAGGCCAATCAGCCCCAGCATTTT
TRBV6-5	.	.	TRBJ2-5	CASSYSGGETQYF	TGTGCCAGCAGTTACTCTGGGGGGGAGACCCAGTACTTC
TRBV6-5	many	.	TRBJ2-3	CASSYGEAATDTQYF	TGTGCCAGCAGTTACGGGGAGGCGGCCACAGATACGCAGTATTTT
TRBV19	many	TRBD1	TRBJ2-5	CASSPLGQQKETQYF	TGTGCCAGTAGTCCCCTGGGACAGCAAAAAGAGACCCAGTACTTC
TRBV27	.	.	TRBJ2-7	CASSLSLGVSDEQYF	TGTGCCAGCAGTTTATCTCTAGGGGTTAGCGACGAGCAGTACTTC
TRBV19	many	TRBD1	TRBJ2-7	CASSMKGTGSREQYF	TGTGCCAGTAGTATGAAAGGGACAGGGTCTCGGGAGCAGTACTTC
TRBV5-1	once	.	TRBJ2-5	CASSGLVEETQYF	TGCGCCAGCAGTGGTTTGGTGGAAGAGACCCAGTACTTC
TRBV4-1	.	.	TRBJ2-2	CASSQRQLNTGELFF	TGCGCCAGCAGCCAACGACAGCTGAACACCGGGGAGCTGTTTTTT
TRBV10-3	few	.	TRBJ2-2	CATRVPNTGELFF	TGTGCCACCCGGGTTCCCAACACCGGGGAGCTGTTTTTT
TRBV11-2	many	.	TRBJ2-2	CASSLAKGPGELFF	TGTGCCAGCAGCTTAGCCAAGGGACCCGGGGAGCTGTTTTTT
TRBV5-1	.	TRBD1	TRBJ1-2	CASSLQGINGYTF	TGCGCCAGCAGCTTACAGGGGATTAACGGCTACACCTTC
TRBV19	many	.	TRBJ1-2	CASTVTGAYGYTF	TGTGCCAGTACCGTTACCGGCGCCTATGGCTACACCTTC
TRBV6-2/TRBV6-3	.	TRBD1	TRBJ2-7	CASSGDRDSDLQQYF	TGTGCCAGCAGTGGAGATCGGGACAGCGATTTGCAGCAGTACTTC
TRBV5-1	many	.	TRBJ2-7	CASSPKGRRMSSYEQYF	TGCGCCAGCAGCCCCAAGGGACGGAGAATGAGCTCCTACGAGCAGTACTTC
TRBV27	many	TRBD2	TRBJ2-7	CASSSLWGGDYEQYF	TGTGCCAGCAGTTCCCTTTGGGGAGGGGACTACGAGCAGTACTTC
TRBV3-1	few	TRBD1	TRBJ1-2	CASSQQGGSGYGYTF	TGTGCCAGCAGCCAACAGGGGGGAAGTGGATATGGCTACACCTTC
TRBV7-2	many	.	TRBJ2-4	CASSLAGTNQYF	TGTGCCAGCAGCTTAGCCGGGACAAATCAGTACTTC
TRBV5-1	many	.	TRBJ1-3	CASSLPNTIYF	TGCGCCAGCAGCTTGCCAAACACCATATATTTT
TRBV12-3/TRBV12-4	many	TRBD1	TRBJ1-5	CAGQGSDRGTGQPQHF	TGTGCCGGTCAAGGGTCAGACAGGGGAACGGGGCAGCCCCAGCATTTT
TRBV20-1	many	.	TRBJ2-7	CSAREGRVYEQYF	TGCAGTGCTCGCGAGGGAAGAGTATACGAGCAGTACTTC
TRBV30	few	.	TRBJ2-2	CAWSGFGLNTGELFF	TGTGCCTGGAGTGGATTTGGATTGAACACCGGGGAGCTGTTTTTT
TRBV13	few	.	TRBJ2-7	CASSVGLRTPAYEQYF	TGTGCCAGCAGCGTGGGACTCAGAACTCCCGCCTACGAGCAGTACTTC
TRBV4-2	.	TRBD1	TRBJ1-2	CASSQDIGTGGDGYTF	TGTGCCAGCAGCCAAGATATCGGGACAGGGGGTGATGGCTACACCTTC
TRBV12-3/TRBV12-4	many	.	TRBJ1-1	CASSPSGNTEAFF	TGTGCCAGCAGCCCTTCAGGTAACACTGAAGCTTTCTTT
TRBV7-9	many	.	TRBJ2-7	CASSYSGVSSYEQYF	TGTGCCAGCAGTTATAGCGGTGTCAGCTCCTACGAGCAGTACTTC
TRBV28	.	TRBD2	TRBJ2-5	CASRWSGTSTTETQYF	TGTGCCAGCAGATGGTCCGGGACTAGTACGACGGAGACCCAGTACTTC
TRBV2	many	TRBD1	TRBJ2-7	CASSAGQGVSHEQYF	TGTGCCAGCAGCGCGGGACAGGGGGTGAGCCACGAGCAGTACTTC
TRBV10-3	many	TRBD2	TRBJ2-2	CAISATSGSLTGELFF	TGTGCCATCAGTGCCACTAGCGGGAGTCTTACCGGGGAGCTGTTTTTT
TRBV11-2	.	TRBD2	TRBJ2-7	CASSQGTSYEQYF	TGTGCCAGCAGCCAAGGGACTAGCTACGAGCAGTACTTC
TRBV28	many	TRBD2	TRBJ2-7	CASKRTSGAYEQYF	TGTGCCAGCAAAAGGACTAGCGGTGCCTACGAGCAGTACTTC
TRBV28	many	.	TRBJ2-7	CASSLPGFNYEQYF	TGTGCCAGCAGTTTACCGGGGTTTAACTACGAGCAGTACTTC
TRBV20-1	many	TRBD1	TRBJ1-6	CSARDPLQGALNSPLHF	TGCAGTGCTAGAGATCCTCTACAGGGGGCTTTGAATTCACCCCTCCACTTT
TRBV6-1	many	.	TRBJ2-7	CASSRGKGMGYEQYF	TGTGCCAGCAGTCGAGGGAAGGGAATGGGCTACGAGCAGTACTTC
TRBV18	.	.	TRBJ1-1	CASSPSQSTVEAFF	TGTGCCAGCTCACCGAGTCAGTCGACGGTTGAAGCTTTCTTT
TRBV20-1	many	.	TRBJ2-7	CSARRDGATEQYF	TGCAGTGCGCGTCGGGACGGCGCTACGGAGCAGTACTTC